What follows are 11 T cell receptor beta chains derived from one specimen sequenced in a study of long-term antiretroviral therapy in people with HIV. Survey-level resolution applied to immunoSEQ assay v3.0. TCRdb keeps only in-frame clones here, not all; method: immunoSEQ multiplex PCR. Among around 18,000 clones listed, about four fifths were seen once. Source: unsorted PBMCs, taken at the start of antiretroviral therapy, before treatment. The receptor set was obtained from a man aged 18 to 29 with HIV.

This chain uses TRBV10-3 with TRBJ2-1; 10 nucleotides line up with TRBD2. Germline V gene data show CDR1 as ENHRY and CDR2 as SYGVKD. This CDR3 spans 20 amino acids. After removal of 3 bases from V and 7 bases from J, the junction contained 21 bases not matched to a gene. In DNA form, the CDR3 reads TGTGCCATCAGTGAACTGGGACTCCCCGGACGGACTAGCGGAGGTAATGAGCAGTTCTTC. Amino acid sequence: CAISELGLPGRTSGGNEQFF.

The chain uses TRBV28 and TRBJ2-7; the match to TRBD1 covers 8 bases. V lost 6 bases, J lost 3 bases, and 10 bases stayed unmatched. Per germline, CDR1 MDHEN and CDR2 SYDVKM. This CDR3 region has 15 residues. CDR3: CASRSSGTGNYEQYF. The CDR3, as DNA: TGTGCCAGCAGATCCTCCGGGACAGGCAACTACGAGCAGTACTTC.

The chain joins TRBV14 to TRBJ2-1; TRBD2 might be the D (7 bases). The germline V gene encodes CDR1 SGHDN and CDR2 FVKESK. Trimming stripped 2 bases from V and 9 bases from J, with 20 bases between. This CDR3 is built from 16 residues. CDR3 residues: CASSQPGGGLAGEQFF. DNA for the CDR3: TGTGCCAGCAGCCAACCTGGGGGGGGGCTGGCGGGTGAGCAGTTCTTC.

The rearrangement links TRBV7-2 to TRBJ2-7; TRBD2 matches at 8 bases. Trimming cost V 2 bases and J 7 bases; bases outside gene matches: 16. Germline V gene data show CDR1 as SGHTA and CDR2 as FQGNSA. This CDR3 comprises 17 residues. CDR3 DNA sequence: TGTGCCAGCAGCTTATCTTTGGGGACTAGTAGCCGTGGTGAGCAGTACTTC. This gives the protein CASSLSLGTSSRGEQYF.

The chain combines TRBV10-3 with TRBJ2-3; 12 bases align to TRBD2. V gave up 4 bases and J gave up 5 bases; unmatched junction bases: 4. Germline V gene sequence: CDR1 ENHRY, CDR2 SYGVKD. This CDR3 has 15 residues. CDR3 bases: TGTGCCATCAGTGCTAGCGGGAGGGCAGGAGATACGCAGTATTTT. Translation: CAISASGRAGDTQYF.

The V and J genes are TRBV11-2 and TRBJ2-7, with 12 positions matching TRBD2. V was clipped by 2 bases and J by 6 bases; unmatched bases: 11. Germline CDR1 SGHAT, CDR2 FQNNGV. The CDR3 has 17 residues. The CDR3 spells CASSLSPSGRASGEQYF. For the CDR3, the DNA is TGTGCCAGCAGCTTAAGCCCTAGCGGGAGGGCCTCGGGCGAGCAGTACTTC.

The chain carries TRBV5-1 and TRBJ1-4; possible D gene TRBD1, 6 bases. The CDR3 is 13 amino acids. Trimming took off 6 bases at V and 4 bases at J, with 10 bases between the two ends. Germline V CDR1 and CDR2: SGHRS, YFSETQ. CDR3 bases: TGCGCCAGCAAGACAGGAGTTAATGAAAAACTGTTTTTT. This gives the protein CASKTGVNEKLFF.

This clone was seen more than once but under ten times. The rearrangement joins TRBV9 to TRBJ2-1, with D possibly TRBD1 on 6 matching bases. The CDR3 totals 14 residues. The V gene lost 7 bases and the J gene lost 5 bases, with 16 bases spanning the gap. CDR1 SGDLS and CDR2 YYNGEE come from the germline V gene. The CDR3 DNA reads TGTGCCAGCGCCAAGTCGGCAGGGGACAATGAGCAGTTCTTC. Translating it yields CASAKSAGDNEQFF.

The genes are TRBV4-1 and TRBJ2-1, with D possibly TRBD1 on 6 matching bases. The length of the CDR3 is 15 residues. Germline V gene sequence: CDR1 MGHRA, CDR2 YSYEKL. V was shortened by 0 bases and J by 7 bases, with 13 bases between the two germline ends. The CDR3, as DNA: TGCGCCAGCAGCCAAGAGGAGACAGGCGGAAATGAGCAGTTCTTC. This gives the protein CASSQEETGGNEQFF.

The V gene is TRBV10-1, the J gene TRBJ2-7; no clear D gene. In germline, CDR1 is WNHNN, CDR2 SYGVQD (reference sequence). The CDR3 has 12 residues. V lost 5 bases and J lost 3, with 8 bases in between. Here the CDR3 DNA reads TGCGCCAGCAGTCAGGATTACTACGAGCAGTACTTC. Its protein is CASSQDYYEQYF.

V and J are TRBV7-8 and TRBJ2-7; D remains unclear. This CDR3 is 14 amino acids long. In germline, CDR1 is SGHVS, CDR2 FQNEAQ. The germline V and J ends were trimmed by 0 bases and 3 bases, with 9 bases remaining between them. The CDR3 spells CASSLAETLYEQYF. CDR3 DNA sequence: TGTGCCAGCAGCTTAGCCGAGACACTCTACGAGCAGTACTTC.